This T cell receptor (beta chain) was captured by sequencing in a study of blood T cell repertoires in COVID-19 (dated by TCRdb to the early 2020s). Background on the whole study: Collaborator samples came from the United States, Italy and Spain and covered acute and convalescent phases of COVID-19. The prospective study material was composed of cDNA or gDNA derived from T cells, B-cell-depleted T cells, or PBMCs. The dataset comprised deeply sampled blood TCRbeta repertoires from subjects exposed to, actively infected with, or recovered from COVID-19. The repertoires were made available in a free public database intended to serve as a resource for research on the immune response to SARS-CoV-2. Samples came from the ongoing ImmuneRACE study (first 160 participants) plus 1,254 subjects from 6 global collaborators. Sample metadata almost always included a de-identified subject ID, COVID-19 status, age in years and sex. Where HLA class I and class II types were available, the types were taken from metadata supplied by the sample provider, not from assay-based typing.

At one collaborating source in Seattle, patients were enrolled during active infection and were followed longitudinally through the course of disease. Each collaborating institution followed its own protocols to collect whole blood in K2EDTA tubes. For TCRbeta analysis, collaborators shipped samples in one of three forms: frozen whole blood, isolated PBMCs, or DNA extracted from either of those sample types. TCRbeta CDR3 regions were amplified from genomic DNA by means of the immunoSEQ Assay, a bias-controlled multiplex PCR. The paper's data handling went like this. Nucleated cell counts per sample were estimated from amplification of reference gene primers within the assay. Sequence reads were collapsed and filtered to measure the absolute abundance of every unique TCRbeta CDR3 rearrangement. For each sample, productive Simpson clonality was calculated by taking the square root of Simpson's diversity index across productive rearrangements. Entries here come from immuneACCESS through TCRdb and include only in-frame sequences with V and J called. Some clones fail to appear in such tables; in the studies checked, an unresolved V gene covers under half of the shortfall, and the cause of the remainder is unknown. From that table come the V and J calls and clone size; the DNA was used to work out D and trimming. The sample contains about 200,000 clones, approximately 90% of them found a single time. The ten largest make up roughly a tenth of the sample.

This clone was seen more than once but under ten times. The specificity of this receptor is unknown. Qualities for individual bases were not recorded, and no much larger clone is one base off. Broader findings and caveats from the paper: How much clinical and demographic metadata was included differed by source and by participant, and the metadata was provided uncurated.

Reading from cysteine to phenylalanine, the CDR3 counts 16 amino acids. The DNA shown is the 48-base CDR3, in frame from base 1. V has 4 bases trimmed and J has 7 bases trimmed; junction bases matching no gene number 10. The germline V gene (reference sequence) specifies MNHEY as CDR1 and SMNVEV as CDR2. The chain is made from TRBV27 and TRBJ2-1, with 10 bases in between that match TRBD2. Sequenced sample: peripheral blood. The TCR originated in a woman aged 45-65 years with COVID-19, enrolled during active disease. The base sequence is TGTGCCAGCAGTTACTCGAAGCTAGCGGGGGTGAATGAGCAGTTCTTC. Its protein reads: CASSYSKLAGVNEQFF.